A selection of T cell receptor beta chains follows, all from one sample in a study of blood T cell repertoires in COVID-19. Using immunoSEQ multiplex PCR, the repertoire was profiled, and TCRdb retains in-frame clones only, with some absent. The sample carries approximately 100,000 clones, more than 75% recorded once. The sequenced material came from peripheral blood. The receptors originated from a man aged 60 to 69 with acute or convalescent COVID-19. Each CDR3 is given with its conserved first and last residue. Fields, in order: D gene, J gene, V gene, clone size, CDR3 DNA, CDR3 protein. A D gene is named only where the DNA matches it firmly. A clone size is listed for some rows: how often the clone was seen (once, few, many), or a class if it is expanded.

>-|TRBJ2-7|TRBV10-3|-
TGTGCCATCAGTGCCAGGGGGGATGGCAACGAGCAGTACTTC
CAISARGDGNEQYF
>-|TRBJ2-1|TRBV29-1|-
TGCAGCGTTGAAGATACAGGGCCGCATGAGCAGTTCTTC
CSVEDTGPHEQFF
>TRBD2|TRBJ2-1|TRBV19|-
TGTGCCAGTAGTAACGGACTAGCGGGAAGTCGGTTCTTC
CASSNGLAGSRFF
>-|TRBJ1-4|TRBV6-5|once
TGTGCCAGCAGTTACTCCAGACCCATCTCGGGTGAAAAACTGTTTTTT
CASSYSRPISGEKLFF
>TRBD1|TRBJ1-2|TRBV2|-
TGTGCCAGCAGTGAAGCTCTCGGGGCAGGGGGCGCAGGGATGATCTTC
CASSEALGAGGAGMIF
>-|TRBJ2-1|TRBV6-6|few
TGTGCCAGCAGCACTGCTCCGGGATTCACCCCACTATGGAAGACCACGAATGAGCAGTTCTTC
CASSTAPGFTPLWKTTNEQFF
>TRBD1|TRBJ1-4|TRBV28|-
TGTGCCAGCCTTAGACAGGGCGCAAGGGGGGAAAAACTGTTTTTT
CASLRQGARGEKLFF
>TRBD2|TRBJ2-7|TRBV7-8|-
TGTGCCAGCAGCTCAAAACTAGCGGGAGGCTTCTACGAGCAGTACTTC
CASSSKLAGGFYEQYF
>-|TRBJ2-5|TRBV20-1|-
TGCAGTGCTAGTGAATGGCGGGAGACCCAGTACTTC
CSASEWRETQYF
>TRBD1|TRBJ1-5|TRBV19|-
TGTGCCAGTAGTACCGGGACAGAACATAGCAATCAGCCCCAGCATTTT
CASSTGTEHSNQPQHF
>-|TRBJ1-4|TRBV18|-
TGTGCCAGCTCACCACCGCCGACAGGCTCGACAACTAATGAAAAACTGTTTTTT
CASSPPPTGSTTNEKLFF
>-|TRBJ1-2|TRBV6-6|once
TGTGCCAGCAGCTACCTCAAAGCTCAGGGGAACTATGGCTACACCTTC
CASSYLKAQGNYGYTF
>TRBD1|TRBJ1-1|TRBV19|-
TGTGCCAGTAGTAGGAGACAGGGACCCCCTCCGGGTGAAGCTTTCTTT
CASSRRQGPPPGEAFF
>TRBD1|TRBJ1-1|TRBV6-5|-
TGTGCCAGCAGCCGGACAGGGGGTGGCGAAGCTTTCTTT
CASSRTGGGEAFF
>TRBD1|TRBJ1-5|TRBV4-2|few
TGTGCCAGCAGCCAGCTCCCAGGACAGGGCGGCAATCAGCCCCAGCATTTT
CASSQLPGQGGNQPQHF
>-|TRBJ2-5|TRBV5-6|-
TGTGCCAGCAGCTTAATCCCCCTCAAATCGGGGACCCAGTACTTC
CASSLIPLKSGTQYF
>TRBD1|TRBJ1-1|TRBV12-5|-
TGTGCTAGTGGAACCACTACAGGGGGCGCGTCTGAAGCTTTCTTT
CASGTTTGGASEAFF
>TRBD1|TRBJ2-3|TRBV7-8|-
TGTGCCAGCAGCCTACAGGGGGCAGATACGCAGTATTTT
CASSLQGADTQYF
>TRBD1|TRBJ2-3|TRBV6-2/TRBV6-3|-
TGTGCCAGCAGTGGTCAAACAGGGGGCTTCACAGATACGCAGTATTTT
CASSGQTGGFTDTQYF
>TRBD1|TRBJ2-3|TRBV6-2/TRBV6-3|-
TGTGCCAGCAGTTCTGGACAGGGGGCCCCCACAGATACGCAGTATTTT
CASSSGQGAPTDTQYF
>-|TRBJ2-5|TRBV18|-
TGTGCCAGCCACAACACCGAGCGGGCGTACCAAGAGACCCAGTACTTC
CASHNTERAYQETQYF
>-|TRBJ1-5|TRBV19|-
TGTGCCAGTAAGGACAGAAACAGATATAGCAATCAGCCCCAGCATTTT
CASKDRNRYSNQPQHF
>TRBD2|TRBJ2-1|TRBV28|-
TGTGCCAGCAGTTCGCCCGGAGGAGGGACTAACAATGAGCAGTTCTTC
CASSSPGGGTNNEQFF
>-|TRBJ2-5|TRBV10-3|once
TGTGCCATCAGTGAGTCGAACAGCCAAGAGACCCAGTACTTC
CAISESNSQETQYF
>-|TRBJ1-5|TRBV24-1|-
TGTGCCACCAGTGACCCGGGGGGTCCCAATCAGCCCCAGCATTTT
CATSDPGGPNQPQHF
>TRBD2|TRBJ2-2|TRBV4-2|-
TGTGCCAGCAGCCCCCCAGGACTAGCGGGGAGCGGGGGGGGCGGGGAGCTGTTTTTT
CASSPPGLAGSGGGGELFF
>TRBD2|TRBJ2-1|TRBV4-3|-
TGCGCCAGCAGCCAAGATCTCAGCGGGGGGTACAATGAGCAGTTCTTC
CASSQDLSGGYNEQFF
>TRBD1|TRBJ2-2|TRBV6-5|-
TGTGCCAGCAGGTCACAGGGGTGGGACACCGGGGAGCTGTTTTTT
CASRSQGWDTGELFF
>-|TRBJ1-1|TRBV28|once
TGTGCCAGCAGTTTGAAGGGGCAAGCTTTCTTT
CASSLKGQAFF
>-|TRBJ2-2|TRBV19|-
TGTGCCAGTAGTATAGTGGGGGGAACCACCGGGGAGCTGTTTTTT
CASSIVGGTTGELFF
>-|TRBJ2-1|TRBV3-1/TRBV3-2|-
TGTGCCAGCAGCCGAGGTCACGGATCCTACAATGAGCAGTTCTTC
CASSRGHGSYNEQFF
>TRBD2|TRBJ2-3|TRBV24-1|-
TGTGCCACCGCCCCGGGGGGGTTTGAGGGCGATACGCAGTATTTT
CATAPGGFEGDTQYF
>TRBD1|TRBJ1-2|TRBV18|-
TGTGCCAGCTCACGAGAGGGACAGGGGCCCTATGGCTACACCTTC
CASSREGQGPYGYTF
>TRBD1|TRBJ2-3|TRBV11-2|-
TGTGCCAGCAGCCCCACAAGAACGACAGGGGGCAGAACGCAGTATTTT
CASSPTRTTGGRTQYF
>-|TRBJ2-5|TRBV18|-
TGTGCCAGCTCACCGGACAGCAAAGAGACCCAGTACTTC
CASSPDSKETQYF
>TRBD1|TRBJ1-2|TRBV5-1|once
TGCGCCAGCAGCTCTCCGGGACAGGGGTTGGACTACACCTTC
CASSSPGQGLDYTF
>-|TRBJ1-5|TRBV28|-
TGTGCCAGCAGTTTAAGTGGGGGGTTCCAGCCCCAGCATTTT
CASSLSGGFQPQHF
>-|TRBJ2-7|TRBV5-1|-
TGCGCCAGCAGCTGGGACTTAACTTCCTACGAGCAGTACTTC
CASSWDLTSYEQYF
>-|TRBJ2-7|TRBV6-5|-
TGTGCCAGCAAGGAATGGACAGCTCTTTACGAGCAGTACTTC
CASKEWTALYEQYF
>-|TRBJ1-1|TRBV5-4|-
TGTGCCAGCAGCTTGGAGGCAGGGGTGACTGAAGCTTTCTTT
CASSLEAGVTEAFF
>TRBD2|TRBJ2-1|TRBV6-6|once
TGTGCCAGCAGTCGACTAGCGGGAGTTCGGTACAATGAGCAGTTCTTC
CASSRLAGVRYNEQFF
>-|TRBJ2-3|TRBV5-1|few
TGCGCCAGCAGCCCTCAACTAGCCTCTAGCACAGATACGCAGTATTTT
CASSPQLASSTDTQYF
>-|TRBJ2-1|TRBV10-1|-
TGCGCCAGCAGTGAGTCGTTCCAGGTCCCCTACAATGAGCAGTTCTTC
CASSESFQVPYNEQFF
>-|TRBJ1-6|TRBV18|-
TGTGCCAGCTCACCAGCCCGGGATTCACCCCTCCACTTT
CASSPARDSPLHF
>-|TRBJ1-6|TRBV2|-
TGTGCCAGCTCCCAGGCGGGGGCCAATTCACCCCTCCACTTT
CASSQAGANSPLHF
>-|TRBJ2-1|TRBV6-5|-
TGTGCCAGCAGTTACTCGGTTTGGGGCAGGGTCAATGAGCAGTTCTTC
CASSYSVWGRVNEQFF
>-|TRBJ2-7|TRBV5-4|-
TGTGCCAGCAGCCCCGCGACAGCCTCCTACGAGCAGTACTTC
CASSPATASYEQYF
>-|TRBJ2-1|TRBV11-3|-
TGTGCCAGCAGCTTAGAGCGAGGTGAGCAGTTCTTC
CASSLERGEQFF
>TRBD1|TRBJ2-1|TRBV11-3|-
TGTGCCAGCAGCTCGGGACAGGGGGCTGGGGAGCAGTTCTTC
CASSSGQGAGEQFF
>-|TRBJ1-2|TRBV6-5|-
TGTGCCAGCAGTCCCCGGGGGGCGCGTGGCTACACCTTC
CASSPRGARGYTF